Presented here are 30 T cell receptor beta chains from one specimen sequenced in a study of shared clonotypes between healthy human individuals. The method was immunoSEQ multiplex PCR; TCRdb's version includes in-frame clones alone and lacks a portion of them. This table holds 2 million to 2.5 million clones, around 95% found once. Input material: naive CD4+ T cells sorted from blood. Subset described: CD45RA+ positively selected. The receptors derive from a man between 18 and 29 years old in good health.

This sequence joins TRBV28 and TRBJ1-5, with 9 bases that match TRBD1. Germline V gene sequence: CDR1 MDHEN, CDR2 SYDVKM. Unmatched junction bases numbered 8, after V lost 4 bases and J lost 7 bases. The CDR3 sequence is 15 residues long. CDR3 nucleotide sequence: TGTGCCAGCAGTTCCGGGACAGGGCAATTCCAGCCCCAGCATTTT. Its protein product is CASSSGTGQFQPQHF.

The chain combines TRBV7-2 with TRBJ2-5; 8 bases match TRBD2. J gave up 3 bases and V 4 bases, and 1 base lay outside the gene matches. The germline gives CDR1 SGHTA, CDR2 FQGNSA. CDR3 length: 13 amino acids. CDR3 DNA: TGTGCCAGCAGCTGGGGACTAGAAGAGACCCAGTACTTC. It yields the protein CASSWGLEETQYF.

The V and J genes are TRBV18 and TRBJ2-7, with 7 bases fitting TRBD1. Trimming removed 2 bases from V and 1 base from J; junction bases left unmatched: 5. The CDR3 spans 15 residues. The V gene's germline CDR1 is KGHSH and CDR2 LQKENI. CDR3 loop: CASSPDWDRSYEQYF. CDR3 bases: TGTGCCAGCTCACCAGATTGGGACAGATCCTACGAGCAGTACTTC. Looking up the rest from reference TRBV18 and TRBJ2-7 gives the full variable domain: NAGVMQNPRHLVRRRGQEARLRCSPMKGHSHVYWYRQLPEEGLKFMVYLQKENIIDESGMPKERFSAEFPKEGPSILRIQQVVRGDSAAYFCASSPDWDRSYEQYFGPGTRLTVT.

The chain employs TRBV6-5 and TRBJ2-7; D call uncertain. CDR3 length: 13 amino acids. Trimming removed 2 bases at V and 3 bases at J, with 8 bases between. Germline CDR1 reads MNHEY; CDR2 reads SVGAGI. The CDR3 DNA sequence: TGTGCCAGCAGTTACCCAGAATTCTACGAGCAGTACTTC. Protein product: CASSYPEFYEQYF.

This sequence joins TRBV6-1 and TRBJ2-5; D remains ambiguous. Germline V gene sequence: CDR1 MNHNS, CDR2 SASEGT. The length of the CDR3 is 13 residues. The ends were cut back, 4 bases at V and 5 bases at J, with 11 bases in the middle. The CDR3 nucleotides read TGTGCCAGCAGTGGGACCTGGCGGGAGACCCAGTACTTC. This codes for CASSGTWRETQYF.

Comment on this clone: Other DNA sequences in this specimen translate into the identical CDR3. The V and J genes are TRBV5-1 and TRBJ2-1; no firm D call. The CDR3 spans 11 residues. Germline CDR1 SGHRS, CDR2 YFSETQ. The V gene lost 4 bases and the J gene lost 5 bases, with 4 bases spanning the gap. CDR3 amino acids: CASSPNNEQFF. The CDR3 DNA sequence: TGCGCCAGCAGCCCCAACAATGAGCAGTTCTTC. The full variable domain, in which reference TRBV5-1 and TRBJ2-1 provide the parts outside the CDR3, is KAGVTQTPRYLIKTRGQQVTLSCSPISGHRSVSWYQQTPGQGLQFLFEYFSETQRNKGNFPGRFSGRQFSNSRSEMNVSTLELGDSALYLCASSPNNEQFFGPGTRLTVL.

V gene TRBV6-5 combines with J gene TRBJ2-7; 8 positions agree with TRBD1. The CDR3 contains 15 residues. The germline V gene has CDR1 MNHEY and CDR2 SVGAGI. V was clipped by 2 bases and J by 4 bases; unmatched bases: 7. This chain's CDR3 is CASSYAPGQAYEQYF. As DNA, the CDR3 is TGTGCCAGCAGTTACGCCCCGGGACAGGCTTACGAGCAGTACTTC.

The chain couples TRBV28 to TRBJ1-4; D call uncertain. CDR1 is MDHEN, CDR2 SYDVKM, per germline. The CDR3 runs 13 residues. The V end lost 10 bases, the J end lost 0 bases, and 9 bases lay between the germline ends. The DNA for the CDR3 is TGTGCCACCGAAGTTGCAACTAATGAAAAACTGTTTTTT. Translating it yields CATEVATNEKLFF. Variable domain in full (rest from reference TRBV28 and TRBJ1-4): DVKVTQSSRYLVKRTGEKVFLECVQDMDHENMFWYRQDPGLGLRLIYFSYDVKMKEKGDIPEGYSVSREKKERFSLILESASTNQTSMYLCATEVATNEKLFFGSGTQLSVL.

This clone was observed a single time. The chain couples TRBV6-1 to TRBJ1-3; D unclear. The length of the CDR3 is 15 residues. CDR1 is MNHNS, CDR2 SASEGT, per germline. V gave up 0 bases and J gave up 0 bases, with 6 bases separating them. CDR3 residues: CASSEANSSGNTIYF. For the CDR3, the DNA is TGTGCCAGCAGTGAAGCAAACAGCTCTGGAAACACCATATATTTT.

This chain links TRBV28 with TRBJ2-7; a weak D match, TRBD1 (6 bases). The CDR3 contains 13 residues. With 6 bases removed from V and 6 bases from J, the gap between germline ends came to 15 bases. Germline V gene sequence: CDR1 MDHEN, CDR2 SYDVKM. CDR3 region: CASRDPLGAEQYF. CDR3 in DNA: TGTGCCAGCAGAGATCCCCTGGGGGCCGAGCAGTACTTC.

The V call is TRBV10-3, the J call TRBJ2-7; TRBD1 agrees at 7 bases. The V gene end was trimmed by 0 bases and the J gene end by 12 bases; junction bases not matched to a gene: 8. This CDR3 has 13 amino acids. Germline V CDR1 and CDR2: ENHRY, SYGVKD. CDR3 region: CAISESVDRVAYF. In nucleotides, the CDR3 is TGTGCCATCAGTGAGTCGGTCGACAGGGTTGCGTACTTC.

The gene calls are TRBV6-5 and TRBJ2-7; D gene uncertain. This CDR3 region has 14 residues. V shed 4 bases and J shed 2 bases, with 12 bases lying between them. Germline CDR1 MNHEY, CDR2 SVGAGI. CDR3 nucleotide sequence: TGTGCCAGCAGTTCCAGACTGGAAACCTACGAGCAGTACTTC. Translated, it gives CASSSRLETYEQYF.

V and J are TRBV2 and TRBJ1-3, with D perhaps matching TRBD1 (6 bases). The CDR3 has 14 amino acids. V was shortened by 6 bases and J by 0 bases, with 9 bases between the two germline ends. Germline values: CDR1 SNHLY, CDR2 FYNNEI. CDR3 coding DNA: TGTGCCAGCAGGCGGGACACCTCTGGAAACACCATATATTTT. Protein sequence: CASRRDTSGNTIYF.

This clone is a singleton in its sample. The same CDR3 can be traced to other DNA sequences in this sample. The chain couples TRBV30 to TRBJ2-3; 7 positions agree with TRBD1. V was pared by 0 bases and J by 9 bases, with 0 bases of the junction left unmatched. This CDR3 has 11 residues. Per the germline V gene, CDR1 is GTSNPN and CDR2 is SVGIG (reference sequence). In DNA, the CDR3 is TGTGCCTGGAGTGTACAGGGGACGCAGTATTTT. Its protein is CAWSVQGTQYF.

Here the CDR3 reads CASARQGGYEQYF. In DNA form, the CDR3 reads TGCGCCAGCGCCCGACAGGGGGGCTACGAGCAGTACTTC. The chain couples TRBV10-1 to TRBJ2-7; TRBD1 matches at 9 bases. The V gene's germline CDR1 is WNHNN and CDR2 SYGVQD (reference sequence). The CDR3 has 13 residues. V dropped 8 bases and J dropped 3; count of bases not matched to a gene: 5.

With respect to this clone: The sample has other DNA sequences that encode this CDR3 too. The chain joins TRBV2 to TRBJ2-5, with TRBD2 identical over 13 bases. Unmatched junction bases numbered 3, after V lost 4 bases and J lost 4 bases. CDR1 is SNHLY and CDR2 is FYNNEI in the germline V gene. The CDR3 is 15 residues long. CDR3 coding DNA: TGTGCCAGCAGTGGGGGACTAGCGGGGTTAGAGACCCAGTACTTC. Amino acids: CASSGGLAGLETQYF.

The chain is built from TRBV18 and TRBJ2-2, with 12 bases lining up with TRBD2. With 3 bases clipped from V and 3 bases from J, the junction kept 5 bases outside the gene matches. Germline V gives CDR1 KGHSH, CDR2 LQKENI. The CDR3 is 17 amino acids. The CDR3 region has the DNA TGTGCCAGCTCACCGATGACTAGCGGGGGAGACACCGGGGAGCTGTTTTTT. Encoded protein: CASSPMTSGGDTGELFF.

In the case of this clone: Germline and junction disagree at one end, which may indicate a read error. This chain connects TRBV19 to TRBJ1-1; D is unresolved. CDR1 is LNHDA, CDR2 SQIVND, per germline (reference sequence). This CDR3 is 13 amino acids long. The CDR3 sequence is CASGMRRNTEAFF. CDR3 sequence (DNA): TGTGCCAGTGGTATGAGGCGGAACACTGAAGCTTTCTTT.

The chain carries TRBV11-2 and TRBJ2-2; D is perhaps TRBD1 or TRBD2 (5 bases each). The CDR3 has 15 amino acids. Germline lookup yields CDR1 SGHAT and CDR2 FQNNGV. V was cut by 5 bases and J by 4 bases, with 14 bases left in between. The chain's CDR3 is CASSLIGTGTGELFF. CDR3 nucleotides: TGTGCCAGCAGCCTGATCGGGACGGGCACCGGGGAGCTGTTTTTT. The whole variable domain, remainder taken from reference TRBV11-2 and TRBJ2-2, is EAGVAQSPRYKIIEKRQSVAFWCNPISGHATLYWYQQILGQGPKLLIQFQNNGVVDDSQLPKDRFSAERLKGVDSTLKIQPAKLEDSAVYLCASSLIGTGTGELFFGEGSRLTVL.

The chain is built from TRBV29-1 and TRBJ2-7, with 10 bases that match TRBD2. The CDR3 extends over 17 amino acids. The V gene end was trimmed by 0 bases and the J gene end by 2 bases; junction bases not matched to a gene: 10. Germline V gives CDR1 SQVTM, CDR2 ANQGSEA. The CDR3 reads CSVEDPGASGGTYEQYF. In nucleotides, the CDR3 is TGCAGCGTTGAAGATCCCGGGGCTAGCGGGGGTACCTACGAGCAGTACTTC.

As for this clone: The junction and the germline gene differ at one end; a read error may be behind it. The chain employs TRBV20-1 and TRBJ1-4; possibly TRBD1 for D (5 bases). Per germline, CDR1 DFQATT and CDR2 SNEGSKA (reference sequence). This CDR3 comprises 11 residues. The CDR3: CSARDDSHYGF. The CDR3 DNA reads as TGCAGTGCTAGAGACGACAGCCACTACGGTTTT.

The gene calls are TRBV7-8 and TRBJ1-1, with D uncertain. Germline values: CDR1 SGHVS, CDR2 FQNEAQ. V lost 2 bases, J lost 0 bases, and 7 bases lay in between. The length of the CDR3 is 14 residues. CDR3 DNA sequence: TGTGCCAGCAGCTTAAGCACGGTGAACACTGAAGCTTTCTTT. Encoded protein: CASSLSTVNTEAFF. Complete variable domain (other parts from reference TRBV7-8 and TRBJ1-1): GAGVSQSPRYKVAKRGQDVALRCDPISGHVSLFWYQQALGQGPEFLTYFQNEAQLDKSGLPSDRFFAERPEGSVSTLKIQRTQQEDSAVYLCASSLSTVNTEAFFGQGTRLTVV.

The rearrangement links TRBV5-6 to TRBJ2-7; D may match TRBD1 or TRBD2 (5 bases each). Trimming pared 1 base from V and 4 bases from J, leaving 12 bases between. CDR1 and CDR2 (germline): SGHDT, YYEEEE. This CDR3 is 14 amino acids long. DNA of the CDR3: TGTGCCAGCAGCTTGCAGGGAGCCTCATACGAGCAGTACTTC. This translates into CASSLQGASYEQYF.

The chain combines TRBV5-1 with TRBJ1-1; perhaps TRBD1 as D (5 bases). In germline, CDR1 is SGHRS, CDR2 YFSETQ. The V gene lost 0 bases and the J gene lost 3 bases, with 12 bases spanning the gap. This CDR3 spans 15 amino acids. CDR3 region: CASSLVGGRDTEAFF. As DNA, the CDR3 is TGCGCCAGCAGCTTGGTGGGGGGACGGGACACTGAAGCTTTCTTT.

The chain uses TRBV6-1 and TRBJ2-5; D is unresolved. Trimming cost V 8 bases and J 5 bases, with 12 bases left between them. Germline CDR1 is MNHNS and CDR2 is SASEGT. CDR3 size: 12 residues. The CDR3 bases are TGTGCCAGCCGGGCAGGAAGGGAGACCCAGTACTTC. The encoded protein is CASRAGRETQYF.

Comment on this clone: Other nucleotide sequences in the sample specify the same CDR3. The chain has TRBV9 and TRBJ2-2; D call uncertain. V gave up 2 bases and J gave up 1 base, with 6 bases separating them. Germline V lookup: CDR1 SGDLS, CDR2 YYNGEE. The CDR3 is 14 residues long. This CDR3 reads CASSVVENTGELFF. CDR3 bases: TGTGCCAGCAGCGTTGTCGAGAACACCGGGGAGCTGTTTTTT. Combining the CDR3 with reference TRBV9 and TRBJ2-2 gives the whole variable domain DSGVTQTPKHLITATGQRVTLRCSPRSGDLSVYWYQQSLDQGLQFLIQYYNGEERAKGNILERFSAQQFPDLHSELNLSSLELGDSALYFCASSVVENTGELFFGEGSRLTVL.

The rearrangement joins TRBV10-3 to TRBJ2-2; 9 bases map to TRBD1. Germline-derived CDR1 and CDR2 are ENHRY and SYGVKD. This CDR3 is built from 15 residues. The ends lost 6 bases at V and 3 bases at J; junction bases unmatched: 5. DNA for the CDR3: TGTGCCATCAGCCGGGACAGGGCTGACACCGGGGAGCTGTTTTTT. It translates to CAISRDRADTGELFF.

About this clone itself: One junction end does not reproduce the germline sequence, and a read error may be involved. The CDR3 sequence is CASSLGERYSLVFF. DNA for the CDR3: TGTGCCAGCAGCTTAGGGGAGCGGTACAGCTTGGTCTTCTTT. The V and J genes are TRBV7-6 and TRBJ1-3; no clear D. The CDR3 consists of 14 residues. Germline V gene data show CDR1 as SGHVS and CDR2 as FNYEAQ. The variable domain in full, completed from reference TRBV7-6 and TRBJ1-3, reads GAGVSQSPRYKVTKRGQDVALRCDPISGHVSLYWYRQALGQGPEFLTYFNYEAQQDKSGLPNDRFSAERPEGSISTLTIQRTEQRDSAMYRCASSLGERYSLVFFGEGSWLTVV.

The rearrangement links TRBV5-1 to TRBJ2-5, with D possibly matching TRBD1 (5 bases). The germline gives CDR1 SGHRS, CDR2 YFSETQ. The CDR3 is 14 amino acids. V was shortened by 2 bases and J by 2 bases, with 10 bases between the two germline ends. The CDR3 reads CASSFVSGQETQYF. CDR3 coding DNA: TGCGCCAGCAGCTTTGTGTCAGGGCAAGAGACCCAGTACTTC.

The sample holds one count of this clone. The J gene is TRBJ2-7, the V gene TRBV6-1, with TRBD2 matching over 7 bases. CDR1 and CDR2 (germline): MNHNS, SASEGT. With 7 bases clipped from V and 1 base from J, the junction kept 10 bases outside the gene matches. The CDR3 is 15 residues long. CDR3 nucleotide sequence: TGTGCCAGCACCGACCCTAGCGGACCATCCTACGAGCAGTACTTC. This gives the protein CASTDPSGPSYEQYF.